Below, 21 T cell receptor beta chains from the same sample are listed, as sequenced in a study of CD8 T cells in ankylosing spondylitis (dated by TCRdb to about 2017). What the study reported, not specific to this receptor: A TCR beta motif of about 8 highly homologous amino acid variants appeared characteristic of blood from ankylosing spondylitis patients.

The library was made by 5' RACE. Reads for this sample came from an Illumina HiSeq 2500. TCRdb reanalyzed the raw reads on its own, using fastp at Q25 for trimming and MiXCR for clone calling, and kept in-frame beta chains. When rows share a CDR3 protein, they turn into one entry using the most common DNA and genes. The sample records over 600,000 distinct CDR3 sequences, 15% to 20% of which are singletons. Of the sample, under 20% is held by the ten largest clones. Their target antigens are unknown. Specimen: blood, either unsorted or a sorted T cell fraction (not recorded which). All receptors come from a male donor with ankylosing spondylitis.

This clonotype was counted a few times. V and J are TRBV14 and TRBJ2-7, with D uncertain. The CDR3 has 12 residues. Germline-derived CDR1 and CDR2 are SGHDN and FVKESK. The V gene lost 1 base and the J gene lost 4 bases, with 5 bases spanning the gap. In DNA, the CDR3 is TGTGCCAGCAGCCAAGCTAGATACGAGCAGTACTTC. This sequence encodes CASSQARYEQYF.

J is TRBJ2-5 and V is TRBV2, with D unresolved. The CDR3 covers 15 residues. V gave up 5 bases and J gave up 0 bases, with 13 bases separating them. CDR1 SNHLY and CDR2 FYNNEI come from the germline V gene. This CDR3 is CASSRPRLYQETQYF. Written as DNA, the CDR3 is TGTGCCAGCAGTCGCCCCCGCCTGTACCAAGAGACCCAGTACTTC.

The chain has TRBV12-3 or TRBV12-4 and TRBJ1-5; 9 bases line up with TRBD1. V lost 5 bases to trimming and J lost 9 bases; unmatched junction nucleotides: 11. The CDR3 is 15 amino acids. CDR3 sequence: CASSDRDRDIRPQHF. CDR3 nucleotide sequence: TGTGCCAGCAGTGACCGGGACAGGGACATCAGGCCCCAGCATTTT.

This clonotype was seen a handful of times. This rearrangement joins TRBV4-3 to TRBJ1-1; weak D call: TRBD1 (5 bases). The CDR3 spans 14 residues. The germline V gene has CDR1 LGHNA and CDR2 YSLEER. V lost 4 bases, J lost 1 base, and 10 bases lay in between. The CDR3 nucleotides are TGCGCCAGCAGCCGAGGGACGAAGAACACTGAAGCTTTCTTT. Translated: CASSRGTKNTEAFF.

The genes are TRBV11-2 and TRBJ2-5, with D unclear. Germline-derived CDR1 and CDR2 are SGHAT and FQNNGV. V shed 1 base and J shed 5 bases, with 23 bases lying between them. The CDR3 consists of 18 residues. CDR3 region: CASSLGFLADRVGETQYF. In nucleotides, the CDR3 is TGTGCCAGCAGCTTAGGGTTTTTGGCGGACCGGGTAGGGGAGACCCAGTACTTC.

This clonotype has only a few counts. This chain uses TRBV5-6 with TRBJ1-1, with TRBD1 identical over 8 bases. Germline V lookup: CDR1 SGHDT, CDR2 YYEEEE. Trimming cost V 3 bases and J 1 base; bases outside gene matches: 11. There are 17 residues in the CDR3. The CDR3 reads CASSSGQGRWENTEAFF. In DNA, the CDR3 is TGTGCCAGCAGCTCCGGACAGGGAAGATGGGAGAACACTGAAGCTTTCTTT.

The chain combines TRBV13 with TRBJ1-3, with 7 bases identical to TRBD1. The CDR3 is made up of 16 amino acids. The germline CDR1 and CDR2 sequences are PRHDT and FYEKMQ (reference sequence). The ends lost 5 bases at V and 0 bases at J; junction bases unmatched: 7. DNA of the CDR3: TGTGCCAGCAGCCACGGACAGGCGAGCTCTGGAAACACCATATATTTT. Protein sequence: CASSHGQASSGNTIYF. Full variable domain (remainder filled in from reference TRBV13 and TRBJ1-3): AAGVIQSPRHLIKEKRETATLKCYPIPRHDTVYWYQQGPGQDPQFLISFYEKMQSDKGSIPDRFSAQQFSDYHSELNMSSLELGDSALYFCASSHGQASSGNTIYFGEGSWLTVV.

This clonotype was recorded at least ten times. The rearrangement joins TRBV12-3 or TRBV12-4 to TRBJ2-7; D gene uncertain. V dropped 6 bases and J dropped 5 bases, with 14 bases sitting between them. This CDR3 has 13 amino acids. The CDR3 protein is CASSHLTTNEQYF. CDR3 bases: TGTGCCAGCAGCCACCTGACAACAAACGAGCAGTACTTC.

The rearrangement joins TRBV7-2 to TRBJ2-3, with D hard to call. The CDR3 has 15 amino acids. The V end lost 5 bases, the J end lost 0 bases, and 12 bases lay between the germline ends. Germline V lookup: CDR1 SGHTA, CDR2 FQGNSA. CDR3 sequence reads: CASSPPVVSTDTQYF. DNA for the CDR3: TGTGCCAGCAGCCCCCCCGTAGTGAGCACAGATACGCAGTATTTT.

This clonotype was found a few times. This sequence joins TRBV12-3 or TRBV12-4 and TRBJ1-2; tentatively, D is TRBD1 (5 bases). The CDR3 runs 14 residues. Trimming removed 3 bases from V and 8 bases from J, with 16 bases in between. The CDR3 here is CASSLAGPRTGYTF. CDR3 in DNA: TGTGCCAGCAGTTTGGCGGGACCGAGGACAGGCTACACCTTC.

There are a few counts of this clonotype. The chain links TRBV5-1 to TRBJ2-1; possibly TRBD2 for D (7 bases). This CDR3 region has 15 residues. From germline, CDR1 is SGHRS and CDR2 YFSETQ. V lost 5 bases to trimming and J lost 0 bases, with 12 bases between them. CDR3 amino acids: CASSRGGASYNEQFF. The CDR3 DNA follows: TGCGCCAGCAGTCGAGGGGGGGCCTCCTACAATGAGCAGTTCTTC.

This clonotype came up many times. CDR3 nucleotides: TGTGCCAGCAGTTTGTCGGGGGCGAGGTCAGATACGCAGTATTTT. Translation gives CASSLSGARSDTQYF. This chain uses TRBV6-5 with TRBJ2-3; D might be TRBD1 or TRBD2, each matching 6 bases. This CDR3 region has 15 residues. In germline, CDR1 is MNHEY, CDR2 SVGAGI. The germline V and J ends were trimmed by 4 bases and 4 bases, with 15 bases remaining between them.

The chain employs TRBV20-1 and TRBJ2-5; TRBD2 agrees at 8 bases. Germline V gene data show CDR1 as DFQATT and CDR2 as SNEGSKA (reference sequence). This CDR3 region has 11 residues. CDR3 amino acids: CAGGGWETQYF. CDR3 nucleotide sequence: TGCGCGGGAGGTGGGTGGGAGACCCAGTACTTC.

This rearrangement joins TRBV20-1 to TRBJ1-1, with D perhaps matching TRBD1 (6 bases). V lost 0 bases and J 1 base, leaving 15 bases between the germline ends. Per germline, CDR1 DFQATT and CDR2 SNEGSKA (reference sequence). This CDR3 spans 16 amino acids. The CDR3 sequence is CSARDVRGAGNTEAFF. The DNA for the CDR3 is TGCAGTGCTAGAGATGTGAGGGGGGCGGGGAACACTGAAGCTTTCTTT.

The CDR3 region has the DNA TGTGCCATCAGTGAGTGGAGCGGAGGGGGAGATACGCAGTATTTT. It is translated as CAISEWSGGGDTQYF. V gene TRBV10-3 combines with J gene TRBJ2-3; D may correspond to TRBD1 or TRBD2 (6 bases each). V lost 1 base, J lost 5 bases, and 13 bases lay in between. CDR3 length: 15 residues. Germline V gives CDR1 ENHRY, CDR2 SYGVKD.

The V call is TRBV6-1, the J call TRBJ2-5, with TRBD1 matching over 8 bases. The CDR3 is 14 amino acids. With 8 bases clipped from V and 6 bases from J, the junction kept 11 bases outside the gene matches. In germline, CDR1 is MNHNS, CDR2 SASEGT. The DNA for the CDR3 is TGTGCCAGCCAGGGGGCAGAACCCTTGAAGACCCAGTACTTC. Translating gives CASQGAEPLKTQYF.

A few counts support this clonotype. This chain joins TRBV10-3 and TRBJ2-3, with D perhaps matching TRBD2 (5 bases). CDR1 and CDR2 from the germline V gene are ENHRY and SYGVKD. V dropped 2 bases and J dropped 0 bases, with 9 bases sitting between them. The CDR3 totals 15 residues. The chain's CDR3 is CAISETSQSTDTQYF. The CDR3, as DNA: TGTGCCATCAGTGAGACTAGTCAGAGCACAGATACGCAGTATTTT.

In its sample, this clonotype was seen a few times. The chain couples TRBV7-6 to TRBJ2-7; no clear D. This CDR3 is 17 amino acids long. Germline V gene data show CDR1 as SGHVS and CDR2 as FNYEAQ. The V and J ends lost 1 base and 3 bases respectively, with 19 bases between them. CDR3 coding DNA: TGTGCCAGCAGCTTAGAGAACCCCCAAACGGGCCTCTACGAGCAGTACTTC. Protein sequence: CASSLENPQTGLYEQYF.

This clonotype was detected a few times. The chain carries TRBV6-1 and TRBJ2-2; perhaps D is TRBD1 or TRBD2 (5 bases each). V was clipped by 6 bases and J by 0 bases, with 14 bases between them. This CDR3 contains 16 residues. Germline V gene lookup returns CDR1 MNHNS and CDR2 SASEGT. CDR3 DNA: TGTGCCAGCAGGAGAACTAGACAGACGAACACCGGGGAGCTGTTTTTT. Residues: CASRRTRQTNTGELFF.

The gene calls are TRBV12-3 or TRBV12-4 and TRBJ1-2; TRBD1 matches 8 bases. Germline trimming cut 6 bases from V and 8 bases from J; bases unmatched to any gene: 11. The CDR3 contains 14 residues. The CDR3 DNA reads as TGTGCCAGCAGCTTCCCAGGGGGCGCGGGCGGCTACACCTTC. This sequence encodes CASSFPGGAGGYTF.

V usage is TRBV5-1 and J usage is TRBJ1-1, with TRBD1 matching over 8 bases. Germline V gene data show CDR1 as SGHRS and CDR2 as YFSETQ. V dropped 4 bases and J dropped 1; count of bases not matched to a gene: 6. This CDR3 comprises 15 residues. The CDR3 sequence is CASSKVDRGNTEAFF. In DNA form, the CDR3 reads TGCGCCAGCAGCAAGGTTGACAGGGGGAACACTGAAGCTTTCTTT.